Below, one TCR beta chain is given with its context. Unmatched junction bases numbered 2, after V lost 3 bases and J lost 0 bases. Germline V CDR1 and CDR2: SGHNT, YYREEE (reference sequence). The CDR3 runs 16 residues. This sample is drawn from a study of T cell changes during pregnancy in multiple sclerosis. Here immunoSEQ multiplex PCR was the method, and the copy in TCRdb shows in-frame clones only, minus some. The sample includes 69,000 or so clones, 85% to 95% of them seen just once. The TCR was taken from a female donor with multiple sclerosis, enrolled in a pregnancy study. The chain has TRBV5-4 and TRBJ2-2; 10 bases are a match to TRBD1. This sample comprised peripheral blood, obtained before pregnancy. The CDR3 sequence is CASSWGTGANTGELFF. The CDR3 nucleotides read TGTGCCAGCAGCTGGGGGACAGGGGCGAACACCGGGGAGCTGTTTTTT.